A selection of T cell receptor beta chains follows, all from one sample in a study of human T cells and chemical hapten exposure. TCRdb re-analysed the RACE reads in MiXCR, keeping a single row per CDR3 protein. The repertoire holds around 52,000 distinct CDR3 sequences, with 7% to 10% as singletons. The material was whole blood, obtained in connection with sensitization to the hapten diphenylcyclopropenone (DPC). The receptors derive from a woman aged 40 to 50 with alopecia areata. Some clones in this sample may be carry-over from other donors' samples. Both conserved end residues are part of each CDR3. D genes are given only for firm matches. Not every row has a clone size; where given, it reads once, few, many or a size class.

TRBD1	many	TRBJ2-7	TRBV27	TGTGCCAGCAGTCCATTACCGGACAGGTTCCTTAGCTCCTACGAGCAGTACTTC	CASSPLPDRFLSSYEQYF
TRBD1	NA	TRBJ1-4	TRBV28	TGTGCCAGCAGCCCTCGTTGGGACAGGGTTGAAAAACTGTTTTTT	CASSPRWDRVEKLFF
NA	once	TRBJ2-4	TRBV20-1	TGCAGTGTCAGACAAGATGTCCAAAACATTCAGTACTTC	CSVRQDVQNIQYF
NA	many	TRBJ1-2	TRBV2	TGTGCCAGCAGTGTCGGTAGGACGAACTATGGCTACACCTTC	CASSVGRTNYGYTF
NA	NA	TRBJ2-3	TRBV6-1	TGTGCCAGCAGTGCGGACACTAGCACAGATACGCAGTATTTT	CASSADTSTDTQYF
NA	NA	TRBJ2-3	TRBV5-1	TGCGCCAGCAGCCTATTGGGTGATACGCAGTATTTT	CASSLLGDTQYF
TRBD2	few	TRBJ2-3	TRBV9	TGTGCCAGCAGCCCCCGGACTAGCTTCATCACAGATACGCAGTATTTT	CASSPRTSFITDTQYF
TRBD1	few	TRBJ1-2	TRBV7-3	TGTGCCAGCAGGGAGACAGGGGGCCACCTCAACTATGGCTACACCTTC	CASRETGGHLNYGYTF
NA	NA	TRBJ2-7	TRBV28	TGTGCCAGCAGTTTAGGCGCCCGGCGGTACTTC	CASSLGARRYF
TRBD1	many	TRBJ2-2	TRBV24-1	TGTGCCACCAGAACCGGGACAGGGAGATCCGGGGAGCTGTTTTTT	CATRTGTGRSGELFF
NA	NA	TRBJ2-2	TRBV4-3	TGCGCCAGCAGCCAAGAAAGACTAAGGGGTGGGGAGCTGTTTTTT	CASSQERLRGGELFF
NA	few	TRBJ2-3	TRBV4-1	TGCGCCAGCAGCCAAGATATCCCGGGGACCTTCACAGATACGCAGTATTTT	CASSQDIPGTFTDTQYF
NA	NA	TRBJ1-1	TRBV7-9	TGTGCCAGCAGCTTAGTGATCACTGAAGCTTTCTTT	CASSLVITEAFF
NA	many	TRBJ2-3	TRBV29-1	TGCAGCGTTGAAGATCCGACTAGAGGCAAAGCAGATACGCAGTATTTT	CSVEDPTRGKADTQYF
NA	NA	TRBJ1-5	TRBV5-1	TGCGCCAGCAGCTTGGATAGATATCAGCCCCAGCATTTT	CASSLDRYQPQHF
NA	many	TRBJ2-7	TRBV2	TGTGCCAGCAGGCCCCCCCCACAGTCGTACGAGCAGTACTTC	CASRPPPQSYEQYF
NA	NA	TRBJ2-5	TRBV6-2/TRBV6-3	TGTGCCAGCAGTTCTCAAGGGAGGCAAGAGACCCAGTACTTC	CASSSQGRQETQYF
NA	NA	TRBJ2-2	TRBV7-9	TGTGCCAGCAGCTTGGTCGGGGTCTCCGGGGAGCTGTTTTTT	CASSLVGVSGELFF
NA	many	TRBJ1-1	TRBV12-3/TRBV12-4	TGTGCCAGCAGTAGTCTGAGACAGAGGAACACTGAAGCTTTCTTT	CASSSLRQRNTEAFF
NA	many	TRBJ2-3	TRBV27	TGTGCCAGCAAGGGGGGAACCACAGATACGCAGTATTTT	CASKGGTTDTQYF
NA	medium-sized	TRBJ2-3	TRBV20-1	TGCAGTGCTAGAGAGGGGGGAAACACAGATACGCAGTATTTT	CSAREGGNTDTQYF
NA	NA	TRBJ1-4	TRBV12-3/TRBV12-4	TGTGCCAGCAGTGTCACCACAACTAATGAAAAACTGTTTTTT	CASSVTTTNEKLFF
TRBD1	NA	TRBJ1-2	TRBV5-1	TGCGCCAGCTGCCCAGGGACAGGGCCTCCTCTTCAATATGGCTACACCTTC	CASCPGTGPPLQYGYTF
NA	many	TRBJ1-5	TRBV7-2	TGTGCCAGCAGCTCCGAGTTACGATATAGCAATCAGCCCCAGCATTTT	CASSSELRYSNQPQHF
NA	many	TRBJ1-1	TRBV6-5	TGTGCCAGCAGTCTGGGACCGCCGAACACTGAAGCTTTCTTT	CASSLGPPNTEAFF
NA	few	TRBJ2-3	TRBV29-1	TGCAGCGTTGTCCAAGGAGGCACAGATACGCAGTATTTT	CSVVQGGTDTQYF
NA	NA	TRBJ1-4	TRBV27	TGTGCCAGCAGGGCTATACGGGGGCCCTTTGCGTCGGCAACTAATGAAAAACTGTTTTTT	CASRAIRGPFASATNEKLFF
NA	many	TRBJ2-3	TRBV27	TGTGCCAGCAGTATACCGGGACCGGGGATACGACAGTATTTT	CASSIPGPGIRQYF
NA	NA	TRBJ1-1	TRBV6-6	TGTGCCAGCAGTTACTCCGGAAAAGGACCGGACAGTTCAAACGCTCGGGGGGCTTTCTTT	CASSYSGKGPDSSNARGAFF
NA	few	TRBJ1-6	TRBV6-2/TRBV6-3	TGTGCCAGCAGTTATACCAGCGAGGGAACTTCACCCCTCCACTTT	CASSYTSEGTSPLHF
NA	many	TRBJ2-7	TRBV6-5	TGTGCCAGCAGTTATCCCCGGGTCCAGGCCTACGAGCAGTACTTC	CASSYPRVQAYEQYF
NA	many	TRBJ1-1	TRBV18	TGTGCCAGCTCAGAGAAGCAGAACACTGAAGCTTTCTTT	CASSEKQNTEAFF
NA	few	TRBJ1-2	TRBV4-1	TGCGCCAGCAGCCCCCCGGGCTACTATGGCTACACCTTC	CASSPPGYYGYTF
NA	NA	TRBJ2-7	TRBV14	TGTGCCAGCAGTCCCCTGGGGTCTATGTCCTACGAGCAGTACTTC	CASSPLGSMSYEQYF
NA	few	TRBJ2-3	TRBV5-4	TGTGCCAGCAGCCCCCCAGGGCGATCCACAGATACGCAGTATTTT	CASSPPGRSTDTQYF
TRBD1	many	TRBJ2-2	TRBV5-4	TGTGCCAGCACCTCGACAGGGGCCGGGGAGCTGTTTTTT	CASTSTGAGELFF
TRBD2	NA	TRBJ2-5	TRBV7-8	TGTGCCAGCAGCGGGGAGGGACTAGCCCTTCAAGAGACCCAGTACTTC	CASSGEGLALQETQYF
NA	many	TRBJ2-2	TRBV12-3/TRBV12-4	TGTGCCAGCAGGCAGCCGAACACCGGGGAGCTGTTTTTT	CASRQPNTGELFF
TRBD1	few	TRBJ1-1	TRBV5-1	TGCGCCAGCAGCTCCGGGACAGGGAACACTGAAGCTTTCTTT	CASSSGTGNTEAFF
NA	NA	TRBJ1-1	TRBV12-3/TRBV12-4	TGTGCCAGCAGTTTCCAGGGTGGGGGCACTGAAGCTTTCTTT	CASSFQGGGTEAFF
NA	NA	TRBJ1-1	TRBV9	TGTGCCAGCAGCGTAGAAAGGTTGAACACTGAAGCTTTCTTT	CASSVERLNTEAFF
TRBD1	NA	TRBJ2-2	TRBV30	TGTGCCTGGAGAGGGGGCGGCGGGGAGCTGTTTTTT	CAWRGGGGELFF